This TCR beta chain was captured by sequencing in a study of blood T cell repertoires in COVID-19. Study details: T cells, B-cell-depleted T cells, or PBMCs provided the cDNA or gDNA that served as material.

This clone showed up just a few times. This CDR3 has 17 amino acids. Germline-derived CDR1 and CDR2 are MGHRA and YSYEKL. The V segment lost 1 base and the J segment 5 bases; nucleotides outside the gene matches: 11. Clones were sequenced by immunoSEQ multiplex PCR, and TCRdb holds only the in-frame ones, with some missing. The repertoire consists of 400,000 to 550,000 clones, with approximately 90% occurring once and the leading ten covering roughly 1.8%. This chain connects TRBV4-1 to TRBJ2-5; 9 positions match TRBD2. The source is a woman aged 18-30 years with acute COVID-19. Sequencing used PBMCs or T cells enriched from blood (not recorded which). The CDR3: CASSQVYLASGEETQYF. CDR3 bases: TGCGCCAGCAGCCAAGTCTATTTGGCTAGCGGGGAGGAGACCCAGTACTTC.